The text below deals with one T cell receptor (beta chain). Its target is unknown. Treatment meaning: approximately 9-day PBMC culture with coronavirus spike peptide pools or control peptides (ViraFEST assay). An Oncomine TCR Beta short-read assay was used to sequence the DNA from cultured CD4+ T cells. Each CDR3 protein is one row after TCRdb ran MiXCR on the PCR reads. The sample lists about 21,000 distinct CDR3 sequences, around half seen once, with approximately 9.4% in the top ten. V was pared by 5 bases and J by 2 bases, with 8 bases of the junction left unmatched. The CDR3 sequence is 16 residues long. Germline CDR1 SGHTA, CDR2 FQGNSA. These data originate in a study of vaccination and CD4 T cells after COVID-19.

The rearrangement links TRBV7-2 to TRBJ2-5; TRBD2 agrees at 10 bases. The source material was CD4+ T cells from blood, cultured in vitro. This receptor was identified in a human donor who had recovered from COVID-19. The CDR3 coding sequence is TGTGCCAGCAGCCCTCCGGGACTAGCGACTCAAGAGACCCAGTACTTC. Its translation is CASSPPGLATQETQYF.